This T cell receptor (beta chain) comes out of a study of shared clonotypes between healthy human individuals. Study-wide results and caveats: Generally, naive subsets (rather than memory subsets) showed larger estimated richness.

Method: immunoSEQ multiplex PCR; TCRdb's copy keeps in-frame clones and lacks some. The sample contains under 1 million clones, almost 95% of which appear only once. CDR1 MGHDK and CDR2 SYGVNS come from the germline V gene. This CDR3 is 17 amino acids long. V shed 2 bases and J 7 bases; nucleotides not matched to a gene: 12. CD8 cells classed as naive were CD45RO-negative and positively selected for CCR7, excluding terminally differentiated effector memory CD45RA+ cells. Adult donors, all healthy and HIV-negative, had no recent acute infections or vaccinations. A note on this clone: Its antigen is unidentified.

Sequencing input: naive CD8+ T cells sorted from blood. The chain couples TRBV25-1 to TRBJ2-1, with TRBD2 identical over 9 bases. The sequence came from a man aged 25-40 years in good health. CDR3 loop: CASSEPPLAGEGNEQFF. The DNA of the CDR3 is TGTGCCAGCAGTGAACCCCCCTTAGCGGGAGAGGGTAATGAGCAGTTCTTC.